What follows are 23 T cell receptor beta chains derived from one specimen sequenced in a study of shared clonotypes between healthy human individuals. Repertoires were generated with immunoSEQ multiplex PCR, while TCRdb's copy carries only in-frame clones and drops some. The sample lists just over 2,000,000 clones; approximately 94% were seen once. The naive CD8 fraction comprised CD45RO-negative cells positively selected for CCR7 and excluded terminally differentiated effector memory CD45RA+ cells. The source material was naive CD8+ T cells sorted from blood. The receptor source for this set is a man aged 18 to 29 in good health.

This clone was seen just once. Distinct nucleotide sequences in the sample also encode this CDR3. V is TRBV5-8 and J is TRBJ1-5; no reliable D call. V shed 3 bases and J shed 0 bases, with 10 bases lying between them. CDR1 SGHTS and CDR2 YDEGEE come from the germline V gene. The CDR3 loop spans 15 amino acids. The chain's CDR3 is CASSSGPYSNQPQHF. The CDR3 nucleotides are TGTGCCAGCAGCTCCGGGCCCTATAGCAATCAGCCCCAGCATTTT.

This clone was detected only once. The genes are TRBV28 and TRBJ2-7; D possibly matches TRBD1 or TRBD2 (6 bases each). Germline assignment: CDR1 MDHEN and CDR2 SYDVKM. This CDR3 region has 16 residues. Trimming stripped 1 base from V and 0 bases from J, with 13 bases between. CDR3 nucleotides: TGTGCCAGCAGTTTATCCGGGGGCATAAGCTCCTACGAGCAGTACTTC. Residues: CASSLSGGISSYEQYF.

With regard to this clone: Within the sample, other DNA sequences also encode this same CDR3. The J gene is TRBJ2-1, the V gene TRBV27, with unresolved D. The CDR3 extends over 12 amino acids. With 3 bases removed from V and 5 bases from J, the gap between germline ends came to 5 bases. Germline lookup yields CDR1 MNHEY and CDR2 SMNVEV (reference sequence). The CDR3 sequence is CASSFLNNEQFF. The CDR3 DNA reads TGTGCCAGCAGTTTCCTCAACAATGAGCAGTTCTTC.

The CDR3 sequence is CASSLEVAGDTGELFF. The CDR3 DNA reads as TGTGCCAGCAGCTTGGAGGTAGCGGGGGACACCGGGGAGCTGTTTTTT. This sequence joins TRBV5-6 and TRBJ2-2, with 9 bases that match TRBD2. The CDR3 consists of 16 residues. The germline V gene encodes CDR1 SGHDT and CDR2 YYEEEE. Trimming removed 0 bases from V and 3 bases from J; junction bases left unmatched: 3.

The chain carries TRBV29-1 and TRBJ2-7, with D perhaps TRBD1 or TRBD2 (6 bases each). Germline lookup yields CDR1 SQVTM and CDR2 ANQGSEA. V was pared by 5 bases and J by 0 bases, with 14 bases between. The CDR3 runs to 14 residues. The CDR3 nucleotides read TGCAGCGTTATACAGGGACTGGACTCCTACGAGCAGTACTTC. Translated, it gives CSVIQGLDSYEQYF.

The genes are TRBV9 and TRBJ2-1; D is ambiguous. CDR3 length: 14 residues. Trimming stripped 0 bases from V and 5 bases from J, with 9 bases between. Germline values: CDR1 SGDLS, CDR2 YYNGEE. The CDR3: CASSVVGPNNEQFF. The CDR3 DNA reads TGTGCCAGCAGCGTAGTGGGTCCAAACAATGAGCAGTTCTTC. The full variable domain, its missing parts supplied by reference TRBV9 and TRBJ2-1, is DSGVTQTPKHLITATGQRVTLRCSPRSGDLSVYWYQQSLDQGLQFLIQYYNGEERAKGNILERFSAQQFPDLHSELNLSSLELGDSALYFCASSVVGPNNEQFFGPGTRLTVL.

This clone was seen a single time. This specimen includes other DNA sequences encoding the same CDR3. DNA of the CDR3: TGTGCCAGCAGTCTAGGGACAGGGAGAATGAACACTGAAGCTTTCTTT. Translation gives CASSLGTGRMNTEAFF. This sequence joins TRBV28 and TRBJ1-1, with 9 bases fitting TRBD1. Per germline, CDR1 MDHEN and CDR2 SYDVKM. V dropped 5 bases and J dropped 0; count of bases not matched to a gene: 7. The CDR3 covers 16 residues.

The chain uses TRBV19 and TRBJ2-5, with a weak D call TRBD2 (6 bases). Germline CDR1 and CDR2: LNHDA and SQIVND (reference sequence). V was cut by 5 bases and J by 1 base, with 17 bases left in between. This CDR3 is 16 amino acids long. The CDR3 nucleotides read TGTGCCAGTAGTGTTGGGACTGATCCAGTCCAAGAGACCCAGTACTTC. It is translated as CASSVGTDPVQETQYF.

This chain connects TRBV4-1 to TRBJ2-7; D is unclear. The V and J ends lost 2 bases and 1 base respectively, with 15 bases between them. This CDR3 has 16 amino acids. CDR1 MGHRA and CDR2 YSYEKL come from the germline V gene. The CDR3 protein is CASSQLPVESSYEQYF. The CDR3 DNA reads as TGCGCCAGCAGCCAACTTCCTGTTGAGAGTTCCTACGAGCAGTACTTC.

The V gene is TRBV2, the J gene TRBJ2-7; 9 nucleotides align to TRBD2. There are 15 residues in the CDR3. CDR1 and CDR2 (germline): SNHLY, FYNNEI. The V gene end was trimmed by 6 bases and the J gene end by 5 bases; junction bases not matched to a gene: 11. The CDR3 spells CASRVSGRGINEQYF. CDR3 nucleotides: TGTGCCAGCAGGGTTAGCGGGAGAGGTATCAACGAGCAGTACTTC. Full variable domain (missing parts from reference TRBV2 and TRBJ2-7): EPEVTQTPSHQVTQMGQEVILRCVPISNHLYFYWYRQILGQKVEFLVSFYNNEISEKSEIFDDQFSVERPDGSNFTLKIRSTKLEDSAMYFCASRVSGRGINEQYFGPGTRLTVT.

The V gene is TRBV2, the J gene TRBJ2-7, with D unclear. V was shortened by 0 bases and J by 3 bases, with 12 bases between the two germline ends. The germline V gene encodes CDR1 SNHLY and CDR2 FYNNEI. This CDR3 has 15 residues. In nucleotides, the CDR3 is TGTGCCAGCAGTGAAGCTCCCGCCTCGTTCTACGAGCAGTACTTC. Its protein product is CASSEAPASFYEQYF.

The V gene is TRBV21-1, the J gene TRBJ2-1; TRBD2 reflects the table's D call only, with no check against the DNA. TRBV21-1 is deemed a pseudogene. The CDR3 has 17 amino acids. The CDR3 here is CASNPTLARNSYNEQFF. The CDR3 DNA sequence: TGTGCCAGCAACCCGACATTAGCGCGCAACTCCTACAATGAGCAGTTCTTC.

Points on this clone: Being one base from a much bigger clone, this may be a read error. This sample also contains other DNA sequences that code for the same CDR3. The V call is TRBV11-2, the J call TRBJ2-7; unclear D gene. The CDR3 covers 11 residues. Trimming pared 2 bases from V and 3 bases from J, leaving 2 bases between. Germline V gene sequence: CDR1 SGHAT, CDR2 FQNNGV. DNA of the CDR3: TGTGCCAGCAGCTTAATCTACGAGCAGTACTTC. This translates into CASSLIYEQYF.

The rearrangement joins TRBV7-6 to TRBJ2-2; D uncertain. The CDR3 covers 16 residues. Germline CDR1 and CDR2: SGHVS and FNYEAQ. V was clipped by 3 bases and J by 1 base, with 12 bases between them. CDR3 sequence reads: CASSFGWQVNTGELFF. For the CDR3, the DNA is TGTGCCAGCAGCTTTGGGTGGCAGGTGAACACCGGGGAGCTGTTTTTT.

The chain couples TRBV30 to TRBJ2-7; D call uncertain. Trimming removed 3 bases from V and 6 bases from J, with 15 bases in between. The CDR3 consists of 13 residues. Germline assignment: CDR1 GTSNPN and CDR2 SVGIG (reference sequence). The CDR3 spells CAWSATFVGEQYF. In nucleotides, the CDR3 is TGTGCCTGGAGCGCAACCTTTGTAGGCGAGCAGTACTTC.

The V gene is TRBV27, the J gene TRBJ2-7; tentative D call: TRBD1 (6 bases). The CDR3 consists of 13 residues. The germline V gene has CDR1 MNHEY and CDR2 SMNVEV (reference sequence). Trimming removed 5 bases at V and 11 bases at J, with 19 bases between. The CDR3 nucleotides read TGTGCCAGCAGTCCCTCCCTACAGGGTGGGGAGTACTTC. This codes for CASSPSLQGGEYF.

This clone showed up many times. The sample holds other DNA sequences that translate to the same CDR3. The CDR3 region has the DNA TGTGCCAGCAGTTACGGCACTGAAGCTTTCTTT. Its protein product is CASSYGTEAFF. This rearrangement joins TRBV6-5 to TRBJ1-1; D is uncertain. This CDR3 comprises 11 residues. CDR1 is MNHEY and CDR2 is SVGAGI in the germline V gene. Trimming stripped 2 bases from V and 4 bases from J, with 2 bases between.

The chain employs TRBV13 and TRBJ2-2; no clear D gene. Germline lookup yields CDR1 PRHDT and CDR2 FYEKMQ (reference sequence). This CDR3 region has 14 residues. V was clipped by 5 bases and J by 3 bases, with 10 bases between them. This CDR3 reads CASSPLKDTGELFF. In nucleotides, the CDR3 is TGTGCCAGCAGCCCCCTGAAAGACACCGGGGAGCTGTTTTTT.

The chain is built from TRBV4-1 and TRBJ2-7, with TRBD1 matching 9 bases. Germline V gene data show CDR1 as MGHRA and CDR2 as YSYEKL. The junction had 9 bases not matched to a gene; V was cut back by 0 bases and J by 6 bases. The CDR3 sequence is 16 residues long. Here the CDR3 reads CASSQDPGQGLSEQYF. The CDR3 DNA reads TGCGCCAGCAGCCAAGACCCGGGACAGGGACTGAGCGAGCAGTACTTC.

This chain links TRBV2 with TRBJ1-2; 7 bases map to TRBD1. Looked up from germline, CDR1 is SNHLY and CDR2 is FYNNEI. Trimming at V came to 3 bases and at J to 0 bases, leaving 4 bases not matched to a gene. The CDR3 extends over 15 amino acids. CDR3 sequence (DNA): TGTGCCAGCAGTGAGGTGGGGACAGCTAACTATGGCTACACCTTC. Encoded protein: CASSEVGTANYGYTF.

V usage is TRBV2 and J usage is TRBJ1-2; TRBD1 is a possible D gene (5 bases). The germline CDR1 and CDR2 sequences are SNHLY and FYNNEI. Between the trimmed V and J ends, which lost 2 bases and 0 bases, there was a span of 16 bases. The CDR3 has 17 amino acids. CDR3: CASSELTATEANYGYTF. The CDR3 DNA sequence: TGTGCCAGCAGTGAATTAACTGCGACAGAGGCTAACTATGGCTACACCTTC.

The CDR3 sequence: CASSPLLAGGRQETQYF. DNA for the CDR3: TGTGCCAGCAGCCCCCTCCTAGCGGGGGGGCGACAAGAGACCCAGTACTTC. V gene TRBV5-6 combines with J gene TRBJ2-5, with TRBD2 matching over 12 bases. CDR1 is SGHDT, CDR2 YYEEEE, per germline. V trimming: 4 bases; J trimming: 2 bases; junction bases outside the gene matches: 9. The CDR3 has 17 amino acids.

Written as DNA, the CDR3 is TGTGCCAGCAGCTTAGGGTCGGGTGATATCGCTGAAGCTTTCTTT. Protein sequence: CASSLGSGDIAEAFF. V gene TRBV7-9 combines with J gene TRBJ1-1; D unclear. The CDR3 has 15 amino acids. V was shortened by 1 base and J by 6 bases, with 15 bases between the two germline ends. Germline CDR1 and CDR2: SEHNR and FQNEAQ (reference sequence).